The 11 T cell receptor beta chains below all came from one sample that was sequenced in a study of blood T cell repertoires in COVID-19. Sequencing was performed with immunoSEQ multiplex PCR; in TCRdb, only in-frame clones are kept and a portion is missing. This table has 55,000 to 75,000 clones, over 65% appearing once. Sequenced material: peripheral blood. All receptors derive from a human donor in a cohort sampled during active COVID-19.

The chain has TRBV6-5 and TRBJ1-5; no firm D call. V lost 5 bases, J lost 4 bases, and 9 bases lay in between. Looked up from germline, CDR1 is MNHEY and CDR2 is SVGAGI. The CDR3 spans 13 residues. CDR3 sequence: CASSTTLNQPQHF. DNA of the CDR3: TGTGCCAGCAGTACGACACTTAATCAGCCCCAGCATTTT.

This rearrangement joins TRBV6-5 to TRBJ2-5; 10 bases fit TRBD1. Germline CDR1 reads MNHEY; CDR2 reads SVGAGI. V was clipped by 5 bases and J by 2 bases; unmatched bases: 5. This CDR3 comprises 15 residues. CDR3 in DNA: TGTGCCAGCAGTCAGTGGACAGGGGGGCAAGAGACCCAGTACTTC. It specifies CASSQWTGGQETQYF.

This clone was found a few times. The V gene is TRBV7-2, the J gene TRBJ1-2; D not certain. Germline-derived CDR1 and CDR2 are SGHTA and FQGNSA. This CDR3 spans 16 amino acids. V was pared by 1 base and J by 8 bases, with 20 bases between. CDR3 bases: TGTGCCAGCAGCTTAGTGATAAGGATCGGAGGTTCAGGCTACACCTTC. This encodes CASSLVIRIGGSGYTF. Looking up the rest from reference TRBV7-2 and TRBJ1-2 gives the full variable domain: GAGVSQSPSNKVTEKGKDVELRCDPISGHTALYWYRQSLGQGLEFLIYFQGNSAPDKSGLPSDRFSAERTGGSVSTLTIQRTQQEDSAVYLCASSLVIRIGGSGYTFGSGTRLTVV.

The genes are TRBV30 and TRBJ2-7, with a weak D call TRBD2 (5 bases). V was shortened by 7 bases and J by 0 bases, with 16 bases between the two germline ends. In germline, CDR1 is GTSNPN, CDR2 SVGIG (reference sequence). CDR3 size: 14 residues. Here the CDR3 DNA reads TGTGCCTCCAATAGGACTGGCAGCTCCTACGAGCAGTACTTC. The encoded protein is CASNRTGSSYEQYF.

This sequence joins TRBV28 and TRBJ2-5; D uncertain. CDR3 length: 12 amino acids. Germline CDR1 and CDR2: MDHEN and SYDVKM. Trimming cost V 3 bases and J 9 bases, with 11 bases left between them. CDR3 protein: CASSFRVGAQYF. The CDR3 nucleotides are TGTGCCAGCAGTTTCAGAGTAGGAGCCCAGTACTTC.

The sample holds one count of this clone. This CDR3 is CASSGGTNTGELFF. The CDR3 DNA reads as TGTGCCAGCTCAGGGGGGACGAACACCGGGGAGCTGTTTTTT. V and J are TRBV18 and TRBJ2-2, with a tentative D call TRBD2 (6 bases). The germline V and J ends were trimmed by 5 bases and 0 bases, with 7 bases remaining between them. The germline CDR1 and CDR2 sequences are KGHSH and LQKENI. The CDR3 has 14 amino acids.

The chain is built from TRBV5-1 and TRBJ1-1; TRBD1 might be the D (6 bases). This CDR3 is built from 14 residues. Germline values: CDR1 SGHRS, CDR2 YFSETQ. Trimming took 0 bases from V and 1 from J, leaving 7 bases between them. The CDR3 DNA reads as TGCGCCAGCAGCTTGGCGGACAGGAACACTGAAGCTTTCTTT. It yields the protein CASSLADRNTEAFF.

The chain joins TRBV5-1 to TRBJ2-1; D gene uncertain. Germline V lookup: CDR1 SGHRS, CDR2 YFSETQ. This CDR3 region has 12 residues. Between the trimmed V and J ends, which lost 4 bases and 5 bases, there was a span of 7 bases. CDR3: CASSLRNNEQFF. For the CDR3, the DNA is TGCGCCAGCAGCCTGCGTAACAATGAGCAGTTCTTC.

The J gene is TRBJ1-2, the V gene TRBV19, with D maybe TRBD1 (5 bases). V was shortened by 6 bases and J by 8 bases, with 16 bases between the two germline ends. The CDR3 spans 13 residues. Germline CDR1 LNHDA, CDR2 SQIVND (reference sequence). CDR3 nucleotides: TGTGCCAGTAGCCCGGACACCAAGCTGGGCTACACCTTC. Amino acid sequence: CASSPDTKLGYTF.

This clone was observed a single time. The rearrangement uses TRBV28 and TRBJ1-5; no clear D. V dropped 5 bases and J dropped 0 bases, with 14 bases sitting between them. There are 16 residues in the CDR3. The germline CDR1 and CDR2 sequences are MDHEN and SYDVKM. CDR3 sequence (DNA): TGTGCCAGCAGTCCCCGGTCCCTCTATAGCAATCAGCCCCAGCATTTT. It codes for CASSPRSLYSNQPQHF.

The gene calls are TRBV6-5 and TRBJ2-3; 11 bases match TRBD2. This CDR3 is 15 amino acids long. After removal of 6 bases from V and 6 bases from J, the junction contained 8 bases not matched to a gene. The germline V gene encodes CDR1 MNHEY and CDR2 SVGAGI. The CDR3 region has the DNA TGTGCCAGCAGCCTTATAGCGGGGGGGCCTGATACGCAGTATTTT. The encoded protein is CASSLIAGGPDTQYF.